This is a list of T cell receptor beta chains from one sample in a study of cytomegalovirus exposure and HLA in healthy donors. Method: immunoSEQ multiplex PCR; TCRdb's copy keeps in-frame clones and lacks some. This sample has roughly 140,000 clones; about three quarters occur once, and the top ten carry under 3%. Material for sequencing was PBMCs. The receptors here all came from a man aged 40-50 years in good health and CMV-seropositive. Both conserved end residues are part of each CDR3. Fields, in order: clone size, J gene, V gene, D gene, CDR3 protein, CDR3 DNA. D genes are given only for firm matches. Rows give clone size only sometimes, using once, few, many, or a class for an expanded clone.

once | TRBJ2-1 | TRBV27 | TRBD2 | CASSRQVEDHSGRAGEQFF | TGTGCCAGCAGTCGACAGGTGGAGGACCATAGCGGGAGGGCGGGAGAGCAGTTCTTC
- | TRBJ1-1 | TRBV6-1 | - | CASSTAENTEAFF | TGTGCCAGCAGTACCGCAGAGAACACTGAAGCTTTCTTT
- | TRBJ1-1 | TRBV5-1 | - | CASSSQGGSVEAFF | TGCGCCAGCAGCTCTCAGGGAGGCTCGGTTGAAGCTTTCTTT
- | TRBJ2-7 | TRBV29-1 | - | CSVELGRTPYEQYF | TGCAGCGTTGAACTCGGGAGAACACCCTACGAGCAGTACTTC
- | TRBJ2-1 | TRBV19 | - | CASSIDGYNEQFF | TGTGCCAGTAGTATTGACGGGTACAATGAGCAGTTCTTC
- | TRBJ2-6 | TRBV5-6 | - | CASSFRVGSGANVLTF | TGTGCCAGCAGCTTTCGTGTCGGCTCTGGGGCCAACGTCCTGACTTTC
- | TRBJ2-7 | TRBV28 | TRBD1 | CASSLAGTGGSYEQYF | TGTGCCAGCAGTTTGGCCGGGACAGGGGGCTCCTACGAGCAGTACTTC
- | TRBJ2-5 | TRBV13 | TRBD2 | CASSSGTSGRVGETQYF | TGTGCCAGCAGCTCGGGGACTAGCGGGAGGGTTGGGGAGACCCAGTACTTC
- | TRBJ1-5 | TRBV30 | - | CAWSVFSEGGNQPQHF | TGTGCCTGGAGTGTATTTAGTGAGGGTGGCAATCAGCCCCAGCATTTT
few | TRBJ1-2 | TRBV6-1 | TRBD1 | CASRETGVAGYTF | TGTGCCAGCAGAGAGACAGGGGTGGCAGGCTACACCTTC
- | TRBJ2-7 | TRBV18 | - | CASSRGTVSYEQYF | TGTGCCAGCTCACGCGGGACGGTCTCCTACGAGCAGTACTTC
- | TRBJ2-2 | TRBV7-6 | TRBD2 | CASSFLAGETNTGELFF | TGTGCCAGCAGCTTTTTAGCGGGAGAGACGAACACCGGGGAGCTGTTTTTT
- | TRBJ2-1 | TRBV6-5 | - | CASSYDLTRLYNEQFF | TGTGCCAGCAGTTACGATTTGACTAGGCTGTACAATGAGCAGTTCTTC
- | TRBJ1-5 | TRBV30 | TRBD1 | CAWSSSRTGVDQPQHF | TGTGCCTGGAGTTCCTCTCGGACAGGGGTCGATCAGCCCCAGCATTTT
- | TRBJ1-5 | TRBV28 | - | CASSPGLGSNQPQHF | TGTGCCAGCAGCCCCGGACTTGGTAGCAATCAGCCCCAGCATTTT
- | TRBJ1-4 | TRBV15 | - | CATSRRTQGIGREKLFF | TGTGCCACCAGCAGACGAACCCAGGGAATTGGACGGGAAAAACTGTTTTTT
- | TRBJ1-5 | TRBV10-1 | - | CASSATGDQPQHF | TGCGCCAGCAGTGCTACCGGGGATCAGCCCCAGCATTTT
- | TRBJ1-5 | TRBV4-2 | TRBD1 | CASSPGTGEAQPQHF | TGTGCCAGCAGCCCCGGGACAGGGGAGGCTCAGCCCCAGCATTTT
- | TRBJ2-5 | TRBV28 | TRBD1 | CGTGQGIEETQYF | TGTGGTACCGGACAGGGGATTGAGGAGACCCAGTACTTC
- | TRBJ2-7 | TRBV11-2 | TRBD2 | CASSRGEGEQYF | TGTGCCAGCAGCCGGGGGGAAGGCGAGCAGTACTTC
- | TRBJ1-2 | TRBV25-1 | TRBD1 | CASSETKGQGGSYGYTF | TGTGCCAGCAGTGAAACGAAAGGACAGGGGGGATCCTATGGCTACACCTTC
once | TRBJ1-5 | TRBV7-9 | TRBD1 | CSSSSTGGNQPQHF | TGTTCCAGCAGCTCCACAGGGGGCAATCAGCCCCAGCATTTT
- | TRBJ2-1 | TRBV25-1 | TRBD2 | CASRDSVAGENEQFF | TGTGCCAGCAGGGACTCGGTAGCGGGAGAAAATGAGCAGTTCTTC
- | TRBJ2-3 | TRBV9 | TRBD2 | CASSPGTSESTDTQYF | TGTGCCAGCAGCCCGGGGACTAGCGAGAGCACAGATACGCAGTATTTT
- | TRBJ1-5 | TRBV28 | TRBD1 | CASSTRQGPNQPQHF | TGTGCCAGCAGTACACGACAGGGGCCCAATCAGCCCCAGCATTTT
- | TRBJ2-1 | TRBV19 | - | CASSINRDSEQFF | TGTGCCAGTAGTATTAACAGGGATAGTGAGCAGTTCTTC
- | TRBJ1-5 | TRBV30 | - | CAWEGGGGPQHF | TGTGCCTGGGAGGGTGGCGGAGGGCCCCAGCATTTT
- | TRBJ2-2 | TRBV29-1 | - | CSVAVGGTNTGELFF | TGCAGCGTTGCGGTGGGAGGTACGAACACCGGGGAGCTGTTTTTT
- | TRBJ2-5 | TRBV7-2 | - | CASSRDIRETQYF | TGTGCCAGCAGCCGAGACATCAGAGAGACCCAGTACTTC
few | TRBJ1-2 | TRBV9 | TRBD1 | CASSVGRTGGFYGYTF | TGTGCCAGCAGCGTAGGGCGGACAGGGGGTTTCTATGGCTACACCTTC
few | TRBJ1-1 | TRBV30 | - | CAWKVGAGTEAFF | TGTGCCTGGAAAGTGGGCGCGGGCACTGAAGCTTTCTTT